This T cell receptor beta chain is drawn from a study of cytomegalovirus exposure and HLA in healthy donors. Whole-study findings and limits: The study recorded 150 to 200 TCR beta chains that were cytomegalovirus-associated. Later, an analysis found that TCR clusters from the first cohort tended to co-occur in the 130 or so validation repertoires.

From germline, CDR1 is SGHNT and CDR2 YENEEA. The CDR3 extends over 15 amino acids. J lost 5 bases, V lost 5 bases, and 9 bases had no gene match. Assay used: immunoSEQ multiplex PCR; TCRdb lists only in-frame clones, some missing. Of around 300,000 clones in the sample, roughly 90% were seen once. As regards this clone: The antigen remains unidentified.

The donors were members of the validation cohort, which comprised 120 subjects and was separate from the first cohort of some 680 subjects. Sequenced input: PBMCs. This clonotype originated in a woman younger than 30 in good health and CMV-seronegative. The V gene is TRBV11-3, the J gene TRBJ2-1; TRBD2 matches 7 bases. In nucleotides, the CDR3 is TGTGCCAGCAGCCTCGGGGGGAGCCAGGACAATGAGCAGTTCTTC. Protein sequence: CASSLGGSQDNEQFF.